Presented here are 23 T cell receptor beta chains from one specimen sequenced in a study of post-analysis software for immune sequencing data. Study findings and constraints: Patients carried roughly five TRBV segments more frequently than controls did, and TRBV5-6, TRBV5-1 and TRBV20-1 were among them.

Unique molecular identifiers had been added to the TCR beta cDNA libraries. TCRdb ran MiXCR on the PCR reads and lists one entry per CDR3 protein. The table records about 770,000 distinct CDR3 sequences, 46% of them present only once. Antigens of these TCRs are unknown. The sample comprised blood. Every receptor here comes from a girl aged 10 to 17 with multiple sclerosis.

In this sample, this clonotype turned up a few times. This chain joins TRBV12-3 or TRBV12-4 and TRBJ2-7; a weak D match, TRBD2 (5 bases). V shed 6 bases and J shed 4 bases, with 10 bases lying between them. The CDR3 spans 12 residues. CDR3: CASSLREYEQYF. The CDR3 nucleotides are TGTGCCAGCAGCTTAAGGGAGTACGAGCAGTACTTC.

The gene calls are TRBV4-1 and TRBJ2-4; 15 bases are shared with TRBD2. TRBJ2-7 explains the end of the DNA better; the J call may be wrong. This CDR3 comprises 16 residues. The germline CDR1 and CDR2 sequences are MGHRA and YSYEKL. CDR3 loop: CASSQDGTSGRYEQYF. CDR3 coding DNA: TGCGCCAGCAGCCAAGATGGGACTAGCGGGAGGTACGAGCAGTACTTC.

The chain recombines TRBV20-1 with TRBJ2-7; 9 positions agree with TRBD1. Looked up from germline, CDR1 is DFQATT and CDR2 is SNEGSKA (reference sequence). J was trimmed by 5 bases and V by 0 bases; bases with no gene match: 8. The CDR3 extends over 15 amino acids. CDR3 region: CSARDWDREVDEQYF. In DNA, the CDR3 is TGCAGTGCTAGAGATTGGGACAGGGAGGTGGACGAGCAGTACTTC.

The V gene is TRBV7-9, the J gene TRBJ2-7; maybe TRBD2 (6 bases). CDR3 size: 16 residues. V lost 3 bases to trimming and J lost 0 bases, with 15 bases between them. CDR1 is SEHNR, CDR2 FQNEAQ, per germline (reference sequence). CDR3 DNA sequence: TGTGCCAGCAGCTTGAATGGTGGGGGGAGCTCCTACGAGCAGTACTTC. Translating gives CASSLNGGGSSYEQYF.

The gene calls are TRBV9 and TRBJ2-5, with a weak D call TRBD1 (6 bases). Germline CDR1 and CDR2: SGDLS and YYNGEE. The CDR3 has 16 amino acids. V lost 3 bases and J lost 2, with 17 bases in between. CDR3 in amino acids: CASSADSTGTQETQYF. The CDR3 nucleotides read TGTGCCAGCAGCGCCGACTCGACAGGAACTCAAGAGACCCAGTACTTC.

This clonotype was found a few times. V and J are TRBV7-9 and TRBJ2-5, with 9 bases aligning to TRBD2. The junction had 7 bases not matched to a gene; V was cut back by 5 bases and J by 0 bases. Germline values: CDR1 SEHNR, CDR2 FQNEAQ (reference sequence). The CDR3 consists of 16 residues. The CDR3 region is CASSDPSGENQETQYF. DNA for the CDR3: TGTGCCAGCAGCGATCCTAGCGGGGAAAACCAAGAGACCCAGTACTTC.

Details on this clonotype: The final CDR3 position lacks the conserved phenylalanine or tryptophan, pointing to a likely read error. V and J are TRBV28 and TRBJ2-5; TRBD1 is a possible D gene (5 bases). The end of the DNA aligns better with TRBJ2-7, so the J call may be wrong. CDR1 MDHEN and CDR2 SYDVKM come from the germline V gene. The CDR3 length is 13 residues. DNA of the CDR3: TGTGCCAGCAGTTTAAGGCAGGGCCACGAGCAGTACCTC. It translates to CASSLRQGHEQYL.

The gene calls are TRBV10-3 and TRBJ2-3; 7 bases agree with TRBD2. The J segment lost 8 bases and the V segment lost 3 bases, leaving 5 bases of the junction unmatched. Germline CDR1 and CDR2: ENHRY and SYGVKD. The CDR3 loop spans 13 amino acids. Here the CDR3 DNA reads TGTGCCATCAGTGAAAAGGGCGGGAGTACGCAGTATTTT. Translated: CAISEKGGSTQYF.

This clonotype was observed once. The chain joins TRBV30 to TRBJ2-7; a possible D gene is TRBD2 (6 bases). Germline-derived CDR1 and CDR2 are GTSNPN and SVGIG (reference sequence). With 4 bases removed from V and 2 bases from J, the gap between germline ends came to 12 bases. The CDR3 spans 13 residues. CDR3 residues: CAWTGVKAYEQYF. CDR3 DNA: TGTGCCTGGACGGGAGTTAAGGCCTACGAGCAGTACTTC.

The table lists this clonotype with many counts. This chain uses TRBV12-3 or TRBV12-4 with TRBJ2-3; D is possibly TRBD1 (5 bases). This CDR3 has 13 residues. Trimming left V 2 bases short and J 6 bases short, with 9 bases between. The CDR3 protein is CASSLRGSDTQYF. Here the CDR3 DNA reads TGTGCCAGCAGTTTAAGGGGTTCCGATACGCAGTATTTT.

V is TRBV5-6 and J is TRBJ1-1, with D perhaps matching TRBD1 (6 bases). The V gene lost 6 bases and the J gene lost 1 base, with 10 bases spanning the gap. Germline-derived CDR1 and CDR2 are SGHDT and YYEEEE. The length of the CDR3 is 13 residues. CDR3 amino acids: CASIDRKNTEAFF. CDR3 DNA sequence: TGTGCCAGCATCGACAGGAAGAACACTGAAGCTTTCTTT.

This clonotype was found a few times. The V and J genes are TRBV10-3 and TRBJ2-1; either TRBD1 or TRBD2 may supply D (5 bases each). The length of the CDR3 is 11 residues. V lost 10 bases and J 5 bases, leaving 9 bases between the germline ends. In germline, CDR1 is ENHRY, CDR2 SYGVKD. This chain's CDR3 is CATRDDNEQFF. For the CDR3, the DNA is TGTGCCACCCGGGACGACAATGAGCAGTTCTTC.

CDR3 sequence reads: CASSTQGHSDEQYF. CDR3 DNA: TGTGCCAGCAGTACTCAGGGCCACAGCGACGAGCAGTACTTC. The chain employs TRBV27 and TRBJ2-4, with D maybe TRBD1 (5 bases). TRBJ2-7 explains the end of the DNA better; the J call may be wrong. CDR1 is MNHEY, CDR2 SMNVEV, per germline (reference sequence). The CDR3 loop spans 14 amino acids.

V usage is TRBV7-9 and J usage is TRBJ1-2, with D possibly TRBD1 on 5 matching bases. Trimming pared 1 base from V and 6 bases from J, leaving 9 bases between. Germline CDR1 is SEHNR and CDR2 is FQNEAQ (reference sequence). The length of the CDR3 is 13 residues. This CDR3 is CASSLGRADGYTF. The CDR3 DNA is TGTGCCAGCAGCTTAGGCAGGGCTGATGGCTACACCTTC. Supplemented by reference TRBV7-9 and TRBJ1-2, the full variable domain reads DTGVSQNPRHKITKRGQNVTFRCDPISEHNRLYWYRQTLGQGPEFLTYFQNEAQLEKSRLLSDRFSAERPKGSFSTLEIQRTEQGDSAMYLCASSLGRADGYTFGSGTRLTVV.

CDR3 in DNA: TGTGCCAGCAGCTTAATCTGGGTGGTAGAGACCCAGTACTTC. The encoded protein is CASSLIWVVETQYF. J is TRBJ2-5 and V is TRBV7-2; D ambiguous. V lost 2 bases and J lost 4, with 11 bases in between. The CDR3 extends over 14 amino acids. The V gene's germline CDR1 is SGHTA and CDR2 FQGNSA.

V gene TRBV6-5 combines with J gene TRBJ2-4; D remains unclear. V lost 0 bases and J 11 bases, leaving 11 bases between the germline ends. Per germline, CDR1 MNHEY and CDR2 SVGAGI. The CDR3 has 13 amino acids. CDR3 DNA: TGTGCCAGCAGTTACTCAACCGGGTTGTTTCAGTACTTC. Its protein is CASSYSTGLFQYF.

V usage is TRBV11-3 and J usage is TRBJ2-1, with TRBD2 identical over 10 bases. This CDR3 is built from 16 residues. CDR1 is SGHNT and CDR2 is YENEEA in the germline V gene. V gave up 5 bases and J gave up 7 bases; unmatched junction bases: 11. CDR3 DNA sequence: TGTGCCAGCAGCCGGACTAGCGGCCTAGAGGGGAATGAGCAGTTCTTC. It is translated as CASSRTSGLEGNEQFF.

The chain employs TRBV29-1 and TRBJ2-3; the D gene is possibly TRBD1 (5 bases). Germline CDR1 reads SQVTM; CDR2 reads ANQGSEA. This CDR3 is 14 amino acids long. Trimming took off 0 bases at V and 6 bases at J, with 13 bases between the two ends. CDR3 loop: CSVEEGLVVDTQYF. The CDR3 nucleotides read TGCAGCGTTGAAGAGGGGCTAGTGGTGGATACGCAGTATTTT.

CDR3 nucleotide sequence: TGTGCCAGCAGCTTGGGAGTCAGTCAGCCCCAGCATTTT. Protein product: CASSLGVSQPQHF. The chain joins TRBV5-6 to TRBJ1-5; D uncertain. The CDR3 consists of 13 residues. The ends were cut back, 0 bases at V and 6 bases at J, with 7 bases in the middle. Germline V gene sequence: CDR1 SGHDT, CDR2 YYEEEE. Filled out from reference TRBV5-6 and TRBJ1-5, the complete variable domain reads DAGVTQSPTHLIKTRGQQVTLRCSPKSGHDTVSWYQQALGQGPQFIFQYYEEEERQRGNFPDRFSGHQFPNYSSELNVNALLLGDSALYLCASSLGVSQPQHFGDGTRLSIL.

The V call is TRBV2, the J call TRBJ2-7; D is perhaps TRBD2 (5 bases). This CDR3 is built from 12 residues. Germline V lookup: CDR1 SNHLY, CDR2 FYNNEI. Trimming shortened V by 6 bases and J by 7 bases, and 13 bases separated the two germline ends. The CDR3 DNA sequence: TGTGCCAGCAGCTACAGCGGCCGTGAGCAGTACTTC. Translation gives CASSYSGREQYF.

This rearrangement joins TRBV12-3 or TRBV12-4 to TRBJ1-1; D is unclear. V dropped 2 bases and J dropped 4 bases, with 8 bases sitting between them. The CDR3 loop spans 13 amino acids. The chain's CDR3 is CASSLRGTTEAFF. The CDR3 DNA reads as TGTGCCAGCAGTTTAAGAGGTACCACTGAAGCTTTCTTT.

The rearrangement links TRBV27 to TRBJ1-1, with 11 positions matching TRBD1. Germline CDR1 and CDR2: MNHEY and SMNVEV (reference sequence). Trimming cost V 2 bases and J 8 bases; bases outside gene matches: 4. The CDR3 consists of 14 residues. The CDR3 loop is CASSLIGTGGEAFF. DNA for the CDR3: TGTGCCAGCAGTTTAATCGGGACAGGGGGAGAAGCTTTCTTT.

V gene TRBV13 combines with J gene TRBJ2-7, with 10 nucleotides matching TRBD1. CDR3 length: 15 residues. V gave up 6 bases and J gave up 3 bases; unmatched junction bases: 8. Germline assignment: CDR1 PRHDT and CDR2 FYEKMQ (reference sequence). The CDR3 reads CASSPPGQGFYEQYF. The CDR3 DNA sequence: TGTGCCAGCAGTCCCCCGGGACAGGGGTTCTACGAGCAGTACTTC.